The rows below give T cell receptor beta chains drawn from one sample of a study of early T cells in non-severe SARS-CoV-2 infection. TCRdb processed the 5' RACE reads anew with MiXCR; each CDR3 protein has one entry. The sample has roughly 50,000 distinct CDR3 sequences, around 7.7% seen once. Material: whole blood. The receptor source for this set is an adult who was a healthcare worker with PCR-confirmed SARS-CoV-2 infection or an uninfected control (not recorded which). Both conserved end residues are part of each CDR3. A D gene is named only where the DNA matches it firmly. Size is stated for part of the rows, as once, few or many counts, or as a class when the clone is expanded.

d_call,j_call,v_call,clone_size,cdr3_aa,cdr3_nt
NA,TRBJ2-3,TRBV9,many,CASSVASQGGTDTQYF,TGTGCCAGCAGCGTAGCTTCCCAAGGAGGTACAGATACGCAGTATTTT
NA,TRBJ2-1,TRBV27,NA,CASSFQGPGDEQFF,TGTGCCAGCAGTTTTCAGGGCCCGGGCGATGAGCAGTTCTTC
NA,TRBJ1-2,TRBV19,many,CASMSELYGYTF,TGTGCCAGTATGTCGGAGCTCTATGGCTACACCTTC
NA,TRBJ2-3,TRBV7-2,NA,CASSPVWVVTDTQYF,TGTGCCAGCAGCCCAGTGTGGGTAGTCACAGATACGCAGTATTTT
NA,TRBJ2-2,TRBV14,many,CASSRVVASLTGELFF,TGTGCCAGCAGCCGGGTCGTGGCCAGCTTAACCGGGGAGCTGTTTTTT
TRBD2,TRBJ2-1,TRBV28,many,CASSQGSGGPNEQFF,TGTGCCAGCAGTCAGGGAAGCGGGGGGCCCAATGAGCAGTTCTTC
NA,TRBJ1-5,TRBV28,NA,CASTRDRSNQPQHF,TGTGCCAGCACACGAGACAGGAGCAATCAGCCCCAGCATTTT
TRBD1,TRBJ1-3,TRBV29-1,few,CSVGDRTGEDTIYF,TGCAGCGTTGGAGATAGAACAGGGGAAGACACCATATATTTT
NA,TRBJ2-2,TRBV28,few,CASSLGNTGELFF,TGTGCCAGCAGTTTAGGTAACACCGGGGAGCTGTTTTTT
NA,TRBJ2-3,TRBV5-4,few,CASSFSGGSTDTQYF,TGTGCCAGCAGCTTCTCCGGGGGAAGCACAGATACGCAGTATTTT
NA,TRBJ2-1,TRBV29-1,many,CSVEIGDRNEQFF,TGCAGCGTTGAAATAGGGGATAGGAATGAGCAGTTCTTC
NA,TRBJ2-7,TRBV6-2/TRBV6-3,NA,CASDPGGDYEQYF,TGTGCCAGCGACCCGGGCGGAGACTACGAGCAGTACTTC
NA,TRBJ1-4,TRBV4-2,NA,CASSQSSWQGTATNEKLFF,TGTGCCAGCAGCCAGTCGAGTTGGCAGGGAACTGCAACTAATGAAAAACTGTTTTTT
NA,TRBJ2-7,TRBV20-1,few,CSARGPGFAYEQYF,TGCAGTGCTAGGGGGCCAGGATTCGCCTACGAGCAGTACTTC
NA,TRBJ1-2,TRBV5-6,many,CASSPQGSHGYTF,TGTGCCAGCAGCCCCCAGGGATCACATGGCTACACCTTC
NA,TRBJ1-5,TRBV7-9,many,CASSFGGRSNQPQHF,TGTGCCAGCAGCTTCGGGGGGAGAAGCAATCAGCCCCAGCATTTT
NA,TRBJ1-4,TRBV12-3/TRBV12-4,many,CASSQYLPGEKLFF,TGTGCCAGCAGCCAATACCTTCCGGGTGAAAAACTGTTTTTT
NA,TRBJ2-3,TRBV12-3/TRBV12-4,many,CASSLAGGPTDTQYF,TGTGCCAGCAGTTTAGCGGGGGGGCCCACAGATACGCAGTATTTT
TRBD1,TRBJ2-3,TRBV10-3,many,CAISESIVVTGSVTQYF,TGTGCCATCAGTGAGTCGATAGTCGTGACAGGGTCTGTTACGCAGTATTTT
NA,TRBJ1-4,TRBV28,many,CASSRGGGANEKLFF,TGTGCCAGCAGTCGGGGCGGAGGGGCTAATGAAAAACTGTTTTTT
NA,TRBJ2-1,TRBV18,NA,CASSPPGFAYNEQFF,TGTGCCAGCTCACCGCCGGGATTTGCCTACAATGAGCAGTTCTTC
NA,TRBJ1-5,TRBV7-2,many,CASSARGNQPQHF,TGTGCCAGCAGCGCCAGGGGCAATCAGCCCCAGCATTTT